The next 32 T cell receptor beta chains were all read from a single sample in a study of shared clonotypes between healthy human individuals. Data came from immunoSEQ multiplex PCR; TCRdb stores just in-frame clones and leaves some out. The table records over a million clones, 95% to 99% of them present only once. The sample taken for sequencing was naive CD4+ T cells sorted from blood. Subset specified: CD45RA+ positively selected. These receptor sequences come from a man aged 30 to 39 in good health.

The chain combines TRBV7-3 with TRBJ2-7; a possible D gene is TRBD2 (6 bases). V lost 5 bases and J 8 bases, leaving 22 bases between the germline ends. CDR3 length: 15 residues. Germline loops: CDR1 SGHTA, CDR2 FQGTGA. This CDR3 reads CASSPGGTPTTQQYF. DNA for the CDR3: TGTGCCAGCAGCCCCGGTGGGACTCCTACTACTCAGCAGTACTTC.

The gene calls are TRBV7-2 and TRBJ2-7; 10 bases fit TRBD1. V lost 5 bases to trimming and J lost 6 bases; unmatched junction nucleotides: 7. Looked up from germline, CDR1 is SGHTA and CDR2 is FQGNSA. This CDR3 region has 14 residues. The CDR3 bases are TGTGCCAGCAGCCCTCGGGACAGGGGTACCGAGCAGTACTTC. Its protein product is CASSPRDRGTEQYF.

The chain is built from TRBV11-2 and TRBJ2-7, with 7 bases aligning to TRBD1. Germline V gene data show CDR1 as SGHAT and CDR2 as FQNNGV. The CDR3 covers 14 residues. Trimming removed 5 bases from V and 4 bases from J; junction bases left unmatched: 8. The CDR3 sequence: CASSLRDRAYEQYF. The CDR3 DNA sequence: TGTGCCAGCAGCCTCCGGGACAGAGCTTACGAGCAGTACTTC.

V gene TRBV15 combines with J gene TRBJ2-3; D might be TRBD2 (5 bases). The CDR3 spans 15 residues. The V end was cut by 3 bases, the J end by 0 bases, with 10 bases between. Germline V CDR1 and CDR2: LNHNV, YYDKDF (reference sequence). CDR3 sequence (DNA): TGTGCCACCAGCAGGGACGGACTCAGCACAGATACGCAGTATTTT. Amino acid sequence: CATSRDGLSTDTQYF. The full variable domain, rest sourced from reference TRBV15 and TRBJ2-3, is DAMVIQNPRYQVTQFGKPVTLSCSQTLNHNVMYWYQQKSSQAPKLLFHYYDKDFNNEADTPDNFQSRRPNTSFCFLDIRSPGLGDTAMYLCATSRDGLSTDTQYFGPGTRLTVL.

The V gene is TRBV5-1, the J gene TRBJ1-1; possibly TRBD1 for D (6 bases). Germline V gene sequence: CDR1 SGHRS, CDR2 YFSETQ. This CDR3 is built from 16 residues. V lost 4 bases and J 7 bases, leaving 23 bases between the germline ends. The chain's CDR3 is CASSPLGVSRGGEAFF. CDR3 DNA: TGCGCCAGCAGCCCCCTGGGGGTGAGTCGAGGGGGTGAAGCTTTCTTT. The variable domain in full, with the rest retrieved from reference TRBV5-1 and TRBJ1-1, is KAGVTQTPRYLIKTRGQQVTLSCSPISGHRSVSWYQQTPGQGLQFLFEYFSETQRNKGNFPGRFSGRQFSNSRSEMNVSTLELGDSALYLCASSPLGVSRGGEAFFGQGTRLTVV.

The chain uses TRBV2 and TRBJ1-4, with D possibly TRBD1 on 5 matching bases. The CDR3 is 16 residues long. Per germline, CDR1 SNHLY and CDR2 FYNNEI. V was clipped by 4 bases and J by 3 bases, with 15 bases between them. CDR3 loop: CASSGTLQGSNEKLFF. CDR3 sequence (DNA): TGTGCCAGCAGTGGAACCCTTCAGGGATCTAATGAAAAACTGTTTTTT.

The chain couples TRBV5-4 to TRBJ2-3; 9 bases map to TRBD2. The germline V gene encodes CDR1 SGHNT and CDR2 YYREEE (reference sequence). Germline trimming cut 5 bases from V and 1 base from J; bases unmatched to any gene: 8. CDR3 length equals 16 residues. The CDR3, as DNA: TGTGCCAGCAGTCGTAGCGGGGGAGTGGGCACAGATACGCAGTATTTT. It is translated as CASSRSGGVGTDTQYF.

V and J are TRBV7-8 and TRBJ2-7; D might be TRBD2 (5 bases). Germline assignment: CDR1 SGHVS and CDR2 FQNEAQ. V gave up 5 bases and J gave up 2 bases, with 10 bases separating them. The CDR3 covers 13 residues. The CDR3: CASSPREPYEQYF. The CDR3, as DNA: TGTGCCAGCAGCCCCCGGGAACCCTACGAGCAGTACTTC.

Details on this clone: One end of the junction fails to match germline, which may point to a read error. CDR3 residues: CVSSRREGASSGANVLTF. The CDR3 DNA reads as TGTGTCAGCAGCCGCCGGGAAGGGGCTAGCTCTGGGGCCAACGTCCTGACTTTC. This chain connects TRBV7-9 to TRBJ2-6; D possibly uses TRBD1 or TRBD2 (5 bases each). This CDR3 contains 18 residues. Germline V gene sequence: CDR1 SEHNR, CDR2 FQNEAQ (reference sequence).

The chain links TRBV7-2 to TRBJ2-1; D possibly corresponds to TRBD2 (5 bases). This CDR3 region has 16 residues. Trimming took off 2 bases at V and 7 bases at J, with 18 bases between the two ends. Germline CDR1 is SGHTA and CDR2 is FQGNSA. CDR3 DNA: TGTGCCAGCAGCTTAAACACCGGGAACCTGGGGAATGAGCAGTTCTTC. Its protein is CASSLNTGNLGNEQFF.

This clone has just one count. The chain recombines TRBV6-1 with TRBJ1-1; no firm D call. This CDR3 has 13 residues. Trimming removed 3 bases at V and 1 base at J, with 6 bases between. Germline-derived CDR1 and CDR2 are MNHNS and SASEGT. CDR3 region: CASSDKANTEAFF. The CDR3 bases are TGTGCCAGCAGTGACAAGGCGAACACTGAAGCTTTCTTT.

The rearrangement links TRBV18 to TRBJ2-2, with a possible D match to TRBD1 (6 bases). This CDR3 has 15 amino acids. The germline gives CDR1 KGHSH, CDR2 LQKENI. Trimming removed 3 bases at V and 5 bases at J, with 13 bases between. The CDR3 DNA reads TGTGCCAGCTCACCTTCGACAGGTAGAACCGGGGAGCTGTTTTTT. Its translation is CASSPSTGRTGELFF.

Written as DNA, the CDR3 is TGTGCCAGCAGCTACGGACAGGGGTCGGACCACCAGCATTTT. This encodes CASSYGQGSDHQHF. The chain is built from TRBV6-1 and TRBJ1-5; 9 nucleotides match TRBD1. This CDR3 spans 14 amino acids. The V gene's germline CDR1 is MNHNS and CDR2 SASEGT. With V trimmed by 6 bases and J by 12 bases, 12 bases remained unmatched.

This clone occurred a few times. The chain joins TRBV5-4 to TRBJ1-2; 8 positions match TRBD1. V shed 4 bases, J shed 6 bases, and the junction held 11 bases outside the gene matches. Germline CDR1 and CDR2: SGHNT and YYREEE (reference sequence). The CDR3 runs 15 residues. The CDR3 sequence: CASSPTRQGRNGYTF. Written as DNA, the CDR3 is TGTGCCAGCAGCCCGACCAGACAGGGGAGGAATGGCTACACCTTC.

The chain couples TRBV18 to TRBJ2-2; D is undetermined. The CDR3 has 13 amino acids. Trimming left V 9 bases short and J 4 bases short, with 12 bases between. The germline V gene has CDR1 KGHSH and CDR2 LQKENI. The CDR3: CASLSIFTGELFF. CDR3 DNA sequence: TGTGCCAGTCTTAGTATATTCACCGGGGAGCTGTTTTTT.

The J gene is TRBJ2-5, the V gene TRBV7-9, with 9 positions matching TRBD1. Germline trimming cut 5 bases from V and 2 bases from J; bases unmatched to any gene: 3. Per the germline V gene, CDR1 is SEHNR and CDR2 is FQNEAQ (reference sequence). The CDR3 consists of 14 residues. The CDR3 is CASSVGQGQETQYF. CDR3 nucleotides: TGTGCCAGCAGCGTTGGACAGGGGCAAGAGACCCAGTACTTC.

The chain uses TRBV7-3 and TRBJ2-2, with 8 nucleotides matching TRBD1. This CDR3 region has 15 residues. The V and J ends lost 6 bases and 0 bases, in that order; junction bases with no gene match: 3. Germline CDR1 SGHTA, CDR2 FQGTGA. The CDR3 bases are TGTGCCAGCAGGCGACAGGGGACGAACACCGGGGAGCTGTTTTTT. Amino acid sequence: CASRRQGTNTGELFF. Using reference TRBV7-3 and TRBJ2-2 for the parts outside the CDR3, the full variable domain is GAGVSQTPSNKVTEKGKYVELRCDPISGHTALYWYRQSLGQGPEFLIYFQGTGAADDSGLPNDRFFAVRPEGSVSTLKIQRTERGDSAVYLCASRRQGTNTGELFFGEGSRLTVL.

The chain combines TRBV6-5 with TRBJ2-7; D not certain. Germline assignment: CDR1 MNHEY and CDR2 SVGAGI. V shed 1 base and J shed 4 bases, with 14 bases lying between them. The CDR3 contains 15 residues. The CDR3 DNA sequence: TGTGCCAGCAGTTACTTTAGAACAAGGTTATACGAGCAGTACTTC. This codes for CASSYFRTRLYEQYF.

This clone was counted a single time. The chain employs TRBV7-2 and TRBJ2-7; 10 bases are shared with TRBD1. Per the germline V gene, CDR1 is SGHTA and CDR2 is FQGNSA. There are 14 residues in the CDR3. Unmatched junction bases numbered 8, after V lost 5 bases and J lost 7 bases. The DNA of the CDR3 is TGTGCCAGCAGCCGGGACAGGGGCCTTCGAGAGCAGTACTTC. Translated: CASSRDRGLREQYF.

The chain couples TRBV19 to TRBJ1-2; TRBD1 aligns across 7 bases. Trimming removed 1 base from V and 7 bases from J; junction bases left unmatched: 12. The V gene's germline CDR1 is LNHDA and CDR2 SQIVND (reference sequence). The CDR3 consists of 16 residues. CDR3 sequence reads: CASSIVGPTGKRGYTF. The CDR3 DNA follows: TGTGCCAGTAGTATAGTAGGGCCGACAGGGAAGCGTGGCTACACCTTC.

Comment on this clone: One base away lies a much larger clone, so this may be a sequencing read error. The chain links TRBV14 to TRBJ2-7; D might be TRBD1 or TRBD2, each matching 5 bases. Trimming pared 4 bases from V and 3 bases from J, leaving 7 bases between. This CDR3 is 12 amino acids long. Germline CDR1 and CDR2: SGHDN and FVKESK. The CDR3 nucleotides are TGTGCCAGCAGCCTTGGGGGCTACGAGCAGTACTTC. The encoded protein is CASSLGGYEQYF.

The chain joins TRBV10-2 to TRBJ2-3; D call uncertain. CDR3 length: 12 amino acids. Germline CDR1 and CDR2: WSHSY and SAAADI. V was cut by 3 bases and J by 6 bases, with 7 bases left in between. The CDR3 is CASSDSGDTQYF. In nucleotides, the CDR3 is TGCGCCAGCAGTGATTCCGGGGATACGCAGTATTTT.

V and J are TRBV5-4 and TRBJ2-1; perhaps TRBD2 as D (6 bases). Germline V gene lookup returns CDR1 SGHNT and CDR2 YYREEE (reference sequence). The V end lost 4 bases, the J end lost 1 base, and 12 bases lay between the germline ends. The CDR3 covers 15 residues. The CDR3 reads CASSPPGDSYNEQFF. The CDR3 nucleotides are TGTGCCAGCAGCCCGCCGGGAGATTCCTACAATGAGCAGTTCTTC.

With regard to this clone: This CDR3 is also generated by other DNA sequences in the sample. V is TRBV18 and J is TRBJ2-5; no reliable D call. Trimming took 0 bases from V and 5 from J, leaving 7 bases between them. Germline-derived CDR1 and CDR2 are KGHSH and LQKENI. CDR3 length: 13 amino acids. CDR3 bases: TGTGCCAGCTCACCACCGAGCCAGGAGACCCAGTACTTC. It encodes CASSPPSQETQYF.

The chain links TRBV19 to TRBJ1-2; D unclear. Trimming took off 3 bases at V and 5 bases at J, with 16 bases between the two ends. Germline CDR1 is LNHDA and CDR2 is SQIVND (reference sequence). The CDR3 covers 15 residues. The CDR3 nucleotides read TGTGCCAGTAGTATTGAGGAGCGGACCGCATATGGCTACACCTTC. This codes for CASSIEERTAYGYTF.

This rearrangement joins TRBV28 to TRBJ2-6; D not certain. In germline, CDR1 is MDHEN, CDR2 SYDVKM. This CDR3 has 14 residues. The ends were cut back, 3 bases at V and 3 bases at J, with 6 bases in the middle. This CDR3 reads CASSLIFGANVLTF. The CDR3 region has the DNA TGTGCCAGCAGTTTGATATTTGGGGCCAACGTCCTGACTTTC.

In DNA, the CDR3 is TGTGCCAGCAGCTCCGGACAGGTTTACAATGAGCAGTTCTTC. It codes for CASSSGQVYNEQFF. This chain connects TRBV11-2 to TRBJ2-1, with 7 bases fitting TRBD1. This CDR3 is 14 amino acids long. Germline V gene sequence: CDR1 SGHAT, CDR2 FQNNGV. With V trimmed by 4 bases and J by 4 bases, 4 bases remained unmatched.

The rearrangement uses TRBV19 and TRBJ1-4; weak D call: TRBD1 (5 bases). Trimming shortened V by 3 bases and J by 10 bases, and 21 bases separated the two germline ends. The CDR3 runs to 16 residues. CDR1 LNHDA and CDR2 SQIVND come from the germline V gene (reference sequence). CDR3 residues: CASSIPLRPAGGKLFF. CDR3 bases: TGTGCCAGTAGTATCCCTCTCCGACCTGCGGGGGGAAAACTGTTTTTT.

This chain links TRBV7-9 with TRBJ1-5; the D is unclear. Deletions cut 4 bases from V and 5 bases from J, with 9 bases between. CDR1 is SEHNR and CDR2 is FQNEAQ in the germline V gene (reference sequence). This CDR3 is built from 13 residues. The CDR3 coding sequence is TGTGCCAGCAGCTCCCGGGGTGATCAGCCCCAGCATTTT. This codes for CASSSRGDQPQHF.

CDR3 sequence: CASSMPGGAGANVLTF. CDR3 in DNA: TGTGCCAGTAGTATGCCAGGGGGCGCAGGGGCCAACGTCCTGACTTTC. The genes are TRBV19 and TRBJ2-6, with 8 nucleotides matching TRBD1. Germline CDR1 is LNHDA and CDR2 is SQIVND (reference sequence). This CDR3 is 16 amino acids long. The V and J ends lost 3 bases and 4 bases, in that order; junction bases with no gene match: 5.

This rearrangement joins TRBV29-1 to TRBJ1-5; D is undetermined. The V gene's germline CDR1 is SQVTM and CDR2 ANQGSEA. Trimming took 8 bases from V and 3 from J, leaving 11 bases between them. CDR3 length equals 12 residues. The CDR3 region has the DNA TGCAGCCCCCTCCGTCCCAATCAGCCCCAGCATTTT. Translating it yields CSPLRPNQPQHF.

The chain employs TRBV2 and TRBJ2-5; D is unclear. The CDR3 totals 12 residues. The V and J ends lost 4 bases and 5 bases respectively, with 8 bases between them. CDR1 and CDR2 (germline): SNHLY, FYNNEI. In DNA, the CDR3 is TGTGCCAGCAGTGCTCGGATGGAGACCCAGTACTTC. Translation: CASSARMETQYF.